This entry lists 15 T cell receptor beta chains sequenced from one sample in a study of cytomegalovirus exposure and HLA in healthy donors. 60 Vbeta and 13 Jbeta primers were used in PCR. The protocol was immunoSEQ multiplex PCR, while the TCRdb copy is restricted to in-frame clones and leaves out a portion. Here the sample spans about 150,000 clones, roughly four fifths being singletons. Material: PBMCs. Source of these receptors: a man aged 18 to 30 in good health and CMV-seronegative.

CDR3 region: CASAGRAYEQYF. The CDR3, as DNA: TGTGCCAGCGCGGGACGGGCCTACGAGCAGTACTTC. The chain employs TRBV7-9 and TRBJ2-7, with a possible D match to TRBD2 (6 bases). The CDR3 is 12 amino acids. CDR1 and CDR2 (germline): SEHNR, FQNEAQ (reference sequence). Trimming left V 8 bases short and J 2 bases short, with 10 bases between. The full variable domain, completed using reference TRBV7-9 and TRBJ2-7, is DTGVSQNPRHKITKRGQNVTFRCDPISEHNRLYWYRQTLGQGPEFLTYFQNEAQLEKSRLLSDRFSAERPKGSFSTLEIQRTEQGDSAMYLCASAGRAYEQYFGPGTRLTVT.

The CDR3 DNA reads as TGTGCCAGTAGTACCCCGGGACAGGCCCGATATGGCTACACCTTC. It yields the protein CASSTPGQARYGYTF. The gene calls are TRBV19 and TRBJ1-2, with TRBD1 identical over 8 bases. Germline CDR1 reads LNHDA; CDR2 reads SQIVND (reference sequence). The V and J ends lost 4 bases and 5 bases, in that order; junction bases with no gene match: 9. The CDR3 runs 15 residues.

The J gene is TRBJ2-2, the V gene TRBV7-9, with 8 bases lining up with TRBD2. Trimming cost V 5 bases and J 6 bases; bases outside gene matches: 2. The CDR3 has 13 amino acids. CDR1 SEHNR and CDR2 FQNEAQ come from the germline V gene (reference sequence). In DNA, the CDR3 is TGTGCCAGCAGCCAGCGGGGGTCCGGGGAGCTGTTTTTT. Translated, it gives CASSQRGSGELFF.

The rearrangement joins TRBV6-5 to TRBJ1-5; D may be TRBD1 (6 bases). Germline V lookup: CDR1 MNHEY, CDR2 SVGAGI. There are 14 residues in the CDR3. V lost 6 bases, J lost 7 bases, and 16 bases lay in between. Written as DNA, the CDR3 is TGTGCCAGCAGGGGGACAACCGGGGACCAGCCCCAGCATTTT. This sequence encodes CASRGTTGDQPQHF.

V gene TRBV19 combines with J gene TRBJ1-3; D is undetermined. Germline CDR1 is LNHDA and CDR2 is SQIVND (reference sequence). The CDR3 covers 11 residues. V was pared by 5 bases and J by 6 bases, with 5 bases between. This chain's CDR3 is CASSFSNTIYF. The CDR3 nucleotides read TGTGCCAGTAGTTTCTCAAACACCATATATTTT.

This clone was recorded only once. The rearrangement uses TRBV4-3 and TRBJ1-6; D gene uncertain. Germline CDR1 is LGHNA and CDR2 is YSLEER. The CDR3 loop spans 14 amino acids. V gave up 4 bases and J gave up 7 bases, with 11 bases separating them. The CDR3 protein is CASSPWMENSPLHF. The CDR3 bases are TGCGCCAGCAGCCCTTGGATGGAGAATTCACCCCTCCACTTT.

This rearrangement joins TRBV5-1 to TRBJ2-2; D is possibly TRBD2 (5 bases). Trimming removed 6 bases at V and 1 base at J, with 19 bases between. From germline, CDR1 is SGHRS and CDR2 YFSETQ. CDR3 length: 17 amino acids. Written as DNA, the CDR3 is TGCGCCAGCACCTCTGGCGGGTGGGCCGAGAACACCGGGGAGCTGTTTTTT. It specifies CASTSGGWAENTGELFF. Supplemented by reference TRBV5-1 and TRBJ2-2, the full variable domain reads KAGVTQTPRYLIKTRGQQVTLSCSPISGHRSVSWYQQTPGQGLQFLFEYFSETQRNKGNFPGRFSGRQFSNSRSEMNVSTLELGDSALYLCASTSGGWAENTGELFFGEGSRLTVL.

This clone was detected a few times. The chain links TRBV19 to TRBJ2-7; 12 bases are a match to TRBD2. The J segment lost 3 bases and the V segment lost 5 bases, leaving 2 bases of the junction unmatched. Germline V CDR1 and CDR2: LNHDA, SQIVND (reference sequence). CDR3 size: 14 residues. CDR3 residues: CASSLTSGSYEQYF. CDR3 bases: TGTGCCAGTAGTCTGACTAGCGGGAGCTACGAGCAGTACTTC.

With respect to this clone: Germline is not matched at one junction end, which may reflect a read error. The chain carries TRBV7-9 and TRBJ1-1, with D maybe TRBD1 (5 bases). Looked up from germline, CDR1 is SEHNR and CDR2 is FQNEAQ (reference sequence). This CDR3 spans 14 amino acids. The CDR3 DNA reads TGTTCCAGCAGCTTAGAAGGACAAAACACTGAAGCTTTCTTT. As protein: CSSSLEGQNTEAFF.

The chain has TRBV7-9 and TRBJ2-7, with a possible D match to TRBD2 (5 bases). Between the trimmed V and J ends, which lost 1 base and 2 bases, there was a span of 18 bases. This CDR3 is built from 17 residues. The germline V gene encodes CDR1 SEHNR and CDR2 FQNEAQ (reference sequence). CDR3 nucleotides: TGTGCCAGCAGCTTAGGCGAACTTGGGGAGAGAGCCTACGAGCAGTACTTC. As protein: CASSLGELGERAYEQYF.

The chain joins TRBV28 to TRBJ2-1, with D tentatively TRBD1 (6 bases). Germline CDR1 is MDHEN and CDR2 is SYDVKM. The germline V and J ends were trimmed by 8 bases and 7 bases, with 18 bases remaining between them. The CDR3 consists of 14 residues. As DNA, the CDR3 is TGTGCCAGCTCGGCGGACAGCCCCACGAATGAGCAGTTCTTC. It encodes CASSADSPTNEQFF.

The chain couples TRBV5-4 to TRBJ2-2; weak D call: TRBD2 (6 bases). Germline V gives CDR1 SGHNT, CDR2 YYREEE (reference sequence). The V and J ends lost 4 bases and 0 bases respectively, with 13 bases between them. The CDR3 runs to 16 residues. CDR3 in amino acids: CASSSRTTANTGELFF. CDR3 in DNA: TGTGCCAGCAGCAGCAGGACTACCGCGAACACCGGGGAGCTGTTTTTT.

The J gene is TRBJ1-2, the V gene TRBV5-6, with D tentatively TRBD1 (5 bases). V was trimmed by 0 bases and J by 6 bases, leaving 9 bases between them. From germline, CDR1 is SGHDT and CDR2 YYEEEE. The CDR3 is 13 residues long. CDR3 nucleotide sequence: TGTGCCAGCAGCTTGGCCTGGGGGGATGGCTACACCTTC. This translates into CASSLAWGDGYTF.

The chain couples TRBV6-4 to TRBJ2-3; TRBD1 agrees at 7 bases. The germline gives CDR1 MRHNA, CDR2 SNTAGT. V shed 3 bases, J shed 6 bases, and the junction held 3 bases outside the gene matches. The CDR3 is 13 amino acids. The DNA of the CDR3 is TGTGCCAGCAGTGAAGAAGGGGGCGATACGCAGTATTTT. This gives the protein CASSEEGGDTQYF.

The CDR3 here is CASSLSPYTEAFF. The CDR3 DNA follows: TGTGCCAGCAGTTTATCCCCTTACACTGAAGCTTTCTTT. The gene calls are TRBV27 and TRBJ1-1; D gene ambiguous. V was cut by 0 bases and J by 3 bases, with 5 bases left in between. The CDR3 has 13 residues. CDR1 and CDR2 from the germline V gene are MNHEY and SMNVEV (reference sequence).